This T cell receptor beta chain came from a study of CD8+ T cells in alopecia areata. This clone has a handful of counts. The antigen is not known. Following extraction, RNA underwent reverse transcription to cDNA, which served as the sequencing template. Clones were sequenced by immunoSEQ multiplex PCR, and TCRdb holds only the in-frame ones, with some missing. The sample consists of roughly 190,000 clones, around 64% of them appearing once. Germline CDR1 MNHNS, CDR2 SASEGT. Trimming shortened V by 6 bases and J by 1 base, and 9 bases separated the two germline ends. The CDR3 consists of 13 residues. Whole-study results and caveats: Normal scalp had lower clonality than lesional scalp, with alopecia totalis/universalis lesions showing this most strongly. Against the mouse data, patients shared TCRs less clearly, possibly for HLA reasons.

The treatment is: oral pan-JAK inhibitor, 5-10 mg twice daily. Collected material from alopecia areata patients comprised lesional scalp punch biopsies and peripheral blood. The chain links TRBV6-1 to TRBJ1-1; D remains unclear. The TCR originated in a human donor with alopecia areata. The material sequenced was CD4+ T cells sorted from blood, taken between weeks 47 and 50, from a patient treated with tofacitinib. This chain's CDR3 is CASSLDGNTEAFF. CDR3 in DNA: TGTGCCAGCAGCCTGGACGGGAACACTGAAGCTTTCTTT.